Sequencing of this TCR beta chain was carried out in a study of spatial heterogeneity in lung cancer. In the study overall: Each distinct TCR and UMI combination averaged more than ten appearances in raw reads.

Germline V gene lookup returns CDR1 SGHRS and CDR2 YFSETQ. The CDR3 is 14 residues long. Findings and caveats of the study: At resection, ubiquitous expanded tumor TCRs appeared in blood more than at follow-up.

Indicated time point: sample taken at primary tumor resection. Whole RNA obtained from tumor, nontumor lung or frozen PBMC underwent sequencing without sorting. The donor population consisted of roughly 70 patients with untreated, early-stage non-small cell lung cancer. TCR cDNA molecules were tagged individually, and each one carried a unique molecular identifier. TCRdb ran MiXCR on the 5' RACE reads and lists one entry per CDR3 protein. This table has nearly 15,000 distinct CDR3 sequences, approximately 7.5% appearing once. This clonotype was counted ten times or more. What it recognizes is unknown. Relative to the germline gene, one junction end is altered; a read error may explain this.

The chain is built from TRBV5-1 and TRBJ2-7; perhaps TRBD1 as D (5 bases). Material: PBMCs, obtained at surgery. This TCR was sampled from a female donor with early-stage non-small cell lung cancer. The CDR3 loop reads CASILTTDSYEQYF. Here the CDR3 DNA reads TGCGCCAGCATCTTGACGACAGACTCCTACGAGCAGTACTTC.